What follows are 21 T cell receptor beta chains derived from one specimen sequenced in a study of CD8+ T cells in alopecia areata. Treatment here: oral pan-JAK inhibitor, 5-10 mg twice daily. RNA was extracted and reverse transcribed into cDNA as the sequencing template. Profiling relied on immunoSEQ multiplex PCR, and the TCRdb table lists in-frame clones only, not all of them. The sample gives roughly 99,000 clones, around 83% of which show up once; around a quarter is in the top ten. The specimen was CD8+ T cells sorted from blood, collected at week 24, from a patient treated with tofacitinib. Receptor source: a human donor with alopecia areata.

This rearrangement joins TRBV7-2 to TRBJ2-5; D ambiguous. The CDR3 is 13 amino acids. The germline gives CDR1 SGHTA, CDR2 FQGNSA. The V and J ends lost 5 bases and 5 bases respectively, with 12 bases between them. The CDR3 spells CASSTPPWETQYF. For the CDR3, the DNA is TGTGCCAGCAGCACCCCCCCGTGGGAGACCCAGTACTTC.

This clone has a single count. The gene calls are TRBV4-1 and TRBJ1-2, with D perhaps TRBD1 (6 bases). Germline V gene lookup returns CDR1 MGHRA and CDR2 YSYEKL. The CDR3 spans 14 residues. V shed 4 bases and J shed 3 bases, with 12 bases lying between them. The CDR3 loop reads CASSPRAGDYGYTF. CDR3 in DNA: TGCGCCAGCAGCCCCCGGGCAGGGGACTATGGCTACACCTTC.

V gene TRBV28 combines with J gene TRBJ2-7; D may be TRBD2 (6 bases). The CDR3 is 12 residues long. Germline CDR1 and CDR2: MDHEN and SYDVKM. V was pared by 5 bases and J by 6 bases, with 11 bases between. CDR3 bases: TGTGCCAGCAGTACACTGGGGGGCGAGCAGTACTTC. Translation: CASSTLGGEQYF.

V is TRBV5-1 and J is TRBJ2-7; D call uncertain. Germline V gives CDR1 SGHRS, CDR2 YFSETQ. V lost 1 base and J 0 bases, leaving 11 bases between the germline ends. The CDR3 totals 15 residues. The CDR3 sequence: CASSLSTYPSYEQYF. CDR3 nucleotides: TGCGCCAGCAGCTTGTCTACATATCCCTCCTACGAGCAGTACTTC.

This chain joins TRBV7-2 and TRBJ2-2; 10 nucleotides align to TRBD2. Germline lookup yields CDR1 SGHTA and CDR2 FQGNSA. Trimming at V came to 4 bases and at J to 7 bases, leaving 6 bases not matched to a gene. This CDR3 has 15 residues. This chain's CDR3 is CASSSERGGFGELFF. The CDR3 nucleotides are TGTGCCAGCAGCTCGGAGCGGGGGGGCTTCGGGGAGCTGTTTTTT.

This chain uses TRBV5-1 with TRBJ2-7; no firm D call. Trimming cost V 0 bases and J 6 bases, with 4 bases left between them. The CDR3 loop spans 11 amino acids. CDR1 is SGHRS, CDR2 YFSETQ, per germline. The CDR3 is CASSLGPEQYF. The CDR3 DNA reads as TGCGCCAGCAGCTTGGGTCCCGAGCAGTACTTC. Using reference TRBV5-1 and TRBJ2-7 for the parts outside the CDR3, the full variable domain is KAGVTQTPRYLIKTRGQQVTLSCSPISGHRSVSWYQQTPGQGLQFLFEYFSETQRNKGNFPGRFSGRQFSNSRSEMNVSTLELGDSALYLCASSLGPEQYFGPGTRLTVT.

V and J are TRBV6-5 and TRBJ2-5; the D is unclear. Germline CDR1 is MNHEY and CDR2 is SVGAGI. Trimming cost V 2 bases and J 4 bases, with 5 bases left between them. CDR3 length: 12 amino acids. The CDR3 sequence: CASSYNGETQYF. In DNA form, the CDR3 reads TGTGCCAGCAGTTACAACGGAGAGACCCAGTACTTC.

The chain recombines TRBV12-5 with TRBJ2-7; D uncertain. Between the trimmed V and J ends, which lost 0 bases and 2 bases, there was a span of 5 bases. CDR3 length: 13 amino acids. Germline V CDR1 and CDR2: LGHNT, FRNRAP. This CDR3 is CASGLVGPYEQYF. CDR3 sequence (DNA): TGTGCTAGTGGTTTGGTCGGCCCCTACGAGCAGTACTTC.

A few counts support this clone. The chain is built from TRBV6-5 and TRBJ2-2; D unclear. V was trimmed by 5 bases and J by 6 bases, leaving 13 bases between them. In germline, CDR1 is MNHEY, CDR2 SVGAGI. The CDR3 consists of 14 residues. The CDR3 protein is CASSPSSAAGELFF. DNA of the CDR3: TGTGCCAGCAGTCCCTCCAGCGCAGCCGGGGAGCTGTTTTTT.

V gene TRBV7-9 combines with J gene TRBJ2-7; the match to TRBD1 covers 9 bases. V shed 5 bases, J shed 3 bases, and the junction held 8 bases outside the gene matches. There are 15 residues in the CDR3. Per germline, CDR1 SEHNR and CDR2 FQNEAQ (reference sequence). The chain's CDR3 is CASSPRQGVLYEQYF. The CDR3 DNA reads TGTGCCAGCAGCCCGAGACAGGGGGTCCTCTACGAGCAGTACTTC. Variable domain in full (rest from reference TRBV7-9 and TRBJ2-7): DTGVSQNPRHKITKRGQNVTFRCDPISEHNRLYWYRQTLGQGPEFLTYFQNEAQLEKSRLLSDRFSAERPKGSFSTLEIQRTEQGDSAMYLCASSPRQGVLYEQYFGPGTRLTVT.

Remarks on this clone: A read error may account for a junction end that differs from germline. This chain links TRBV19 with TRBJ2-5; no definite D call. Germline V gives CDR1 LNHDA, CDR2 SQIVND (reference sequence). This CDR3 spans 12 amino acids. In DNA form, the CDR3 reads TGTGCCAGCAGTAAGGGCCAAGAGACCCAGTACTTC. This translates into CASSKGQETQYF.

The V and J genes are TRBV27 and TRBJ1-1; 7 bases map to TRBD1. CDR1 and CDR2 (germline): MNHEY, SMNVEV (reference sequence). V trimming: 5 bases; J trimming: 8 bases; junction bases outside the gene matches: 11. The length of the CDR3 is 14 residues. The CDR3 DNA reads TGTGCCAGCAGTCCGATTGGGACAGTTCAAGAAGCTTTCTTT. It encodes CASSPIGTVQEAFF.

This chain uses TRBV18 with TRBJ1-4; 7 positions agree with TRBD1. The CDR3 has 16 residues. After removal of 1 base from V and 2 bases from J, the junction contained 4 bases not matched to a gene. From germline, CDR1 is KGHSH and CDR2 LQKENI. The CDR3 is CASSPQGADTNEKLFF. The CDR3 nucleotides read TGTGCCAGCTCACCACAGGGGGCGGACACTAATGAAAAACTGTTTTTT.

The CDR3 bases are TGTGCCAGCAGTTTAGTCGGCCTTAGCTCCTACAATGAGCAGTTCTTC. This gives the protein CASSLVGLSSYNEQFF. The rearrangement uses TRBV27 and TRBJ2-1; D is unresolved. V was pared by 2 bases and J by 0 bases, with 11 bases between. The CDR3 runs 16 residues. CDR1 and CDR2 (germline): MNHEY, SMNVEV (reference sequence).

The chain uses TRBV4-2 and TRBJ1-2; 7 nucleotides agree with TRBD1. In germline, CDR1 is LGHNA, CDR2 YNFKEQ. J lost 5 bases, V lost 0 bases, and 3 bases had no gene match. This CDR3 region has 14 residues. CDR3 nucleotide sequence: TGTGCCAGCAGCCAAGAAGGGACAGAGTATGGCTACACCTTC. Protein product: CASSQEGTEYGYTF.

The J gene is TRBJ1-1, the V gene TRBV19; D gene unclear. CDR3 length: 16 residues. Trimming cost V 5 bases and J 4 bases, with 20 bases left between them. Germline V gene sequence: CDR1 LNHDA, CDR2 SQIVND (reference sequence). This CDR3 reads CASSPESRGWATEAFF. CDR3 DNA sequence: TGTGCCAGTAGTCCCGAGAGCCGAGGCTGGGCCACTGAAGCTTTCTTT.

The chain carries TRBV7-2 and TRBJ2-1, with TRBD2 identical over 8 bases. Losses at the gene ends were 3 bases for V and 8 bases for J; bases not matched to a gene: 15. The CDR3 has 17 amino acids. Germline V gives CDR1 SGHTA, CDR2 FQGNSA. CDR3 sequence reads: CASSLAEFREGFDEQFF. CDR3 DNA sequence: TGTGCCAGCAGCTTGGCCGAATTCCGGGAGGGTTTCGATGAGCAGTTCTTC.

The rearrangement uses TRBV9 and TRBJ2-2; 7 bases line up with TRBD2. This CDR3 has 15 amino acids. Germline CDR1 reads SGDLS; CDR2 reads YYNGEE. V shed 6 bases, J shed 3 bases, and the junction held 8 bases outside the gene matches. As DNA, the CDR3 is TGTGCCAGCACGGCGGGGGACCCGGACACCGGGGAGCTGTTTTTT. Its protein product is CASTAGDPDTGELFF. The full variable domain, with the rest looked up from reference TRBV9 and TRBJ2-2, is DSGVTQTPKHLITATGQRVTLRCSPRSGDLSVYWYQQSLDQGLQFLIQYYNGEERAKGNILERFSAQQFPDLHSELNLSSLELGDSALYFCASTAGDPDTGELFFGEGSRLTVL.

The chain has TRBV29-1 and TRBJ2-7; 7 bases agree with TRBD1. The CDR3 is made up of 12 amino acids. Germline trimming cut 5 bases from V and 2 bases from J; bases unmatched to any gene: 3. Germline V gives CDR1 SQVTM, CDR2 ANQGSEA. In DNA, the CDR3 is TGCAGCGTTTTGGGACAGACCTACGAGCAGTACTTC. This codes for CSVLGQTYEQYF.

V and J are TRBV19 and TRBJ1-5, with D possibly being TRBD1 (5 bases). Germline CDR1 LNHDA, CDR2 SQIVND (reference sequence). The CDR3 runs to 14 residues. V lost 5 bases to trimming and J lost 5 bases, with 13 bases between them. The DNA for the CDR3 is TGTGCCAGTAGTCCGGGGGGGGACTATCAGCCCCAGCATTTT. This codes for CASSPGGDYQPQHF. Filled out from reference TRBV19 and TRBJ1-5, the complete variable domain reads DGGITQSPKYLFRKEGQNVTLSCEQNLNHDAMYWYRQDPGQGLRLIYYSQIVNDFQKGDIAEGYSVSREKKESFPLTVTSAQKNPTAFYLCASSPGGDYQPQHFGDGTRLSIL.

This clone came up once. The V and J genes are TRBV5-1 and TRBJ2-7; 7 bases map to TRBD1. V trimming: 4 bases; J trimming: 5 bases; junction bases outside the gene matches: 24. CDR3 length: 19 residues. Germline-derived CDR1 and CDR2 are SGHRS and YFSETQ. The CDR3 region is CASSRQNPIGRDRVHEQYF. CDR3 nucleotide sequence: TGCGCCAGCAGCCGGCAAAATCCTATTGGCCGGGACAGAGTACACGAGCAGTACTTC.